Presented here are 26 T cell receptor beta chains from one specimen sequenced in a study of T cell responses to AZD1222 COVID-19 vaccine. Generated by immunoSEQ multiplex PCR, the TCRdb table keeps only in-frame clones and is missing some. This table holds under 150,000 clones, 80% to 90% found once. Sequenced here: peripheral blood, sampled on day 0 of AZD1222 vaccination. These receptors were collected from an adult in good health.

V gene TRBV5-4 combines with J gene TRBJ1-3; D is uncertain. CDR1 SGHNT and CDR2 YYREEE come from the germline V gene (reference sequence). The CDR3 extends over 12 amino acids. V was shortened by 2 bases and J by 4 bases, with 4 bases between the two germline ends. The CDR3 loop reads CASSLPGNTIYF. CDR3 nucleotide sequence: TGTGCCAGCAGCTTACCCGGAAACACCATATATTTT.

The chain joins TRBV4-2 to TRBJ2-1; no clear D. V lost 0 bases to trimming and J lost 2 bases, with 8 bases between them. Germline V CDR1 and CDR2: LGHNA, YNFKEQ. The CDR3 has 15 amino acids. This CDR3 reads CASSQERVPYNEQFF. CDR3 DNA sequence: TGTGCCAGCAGCCAAGAAAGGGTACCCTACAATGAGCAGTTCTTC.

In this sample, this clone turned up once. The chain is built from TRBV7-6 and TRBJ2-1, with 15 bases lining up with TRBD2. CDR3 size: 18 residues. The junction had 5 bases not matched to a gene; V was cut back by 5 bases and J by 0 bases. Per germline, CDR1 SGHVS and CDR2 FNYEAQ. The CDR3 coding sequence is TGTGCCAGCAGCAGGGGACTAGCGGGGGGAACCTCCTACAATGAGCAGTTCTTC. This translates into CASSRGLAGGTSYNEQFF.

The chain is built from TRBV2 and TRBJ1-5; TRBD1 matches 10 bases. After removal of 8 bases from V and 6 bases from J, the junction contained 7 bases not matched to a gene. Germline CDR1 reads SNHLY; CDR2 reads FYNNEI. This CDR3 has 14 amino acids. CDR3 DNA sequence: TGTGCCAGCGCAGGGACAGGGGTTGGTCAGCCCCAGCATTTT. It encodes CASAGTGVGQPQHF.

The chain uses TRBV30 and TRBJ1-6; D unclear. Trimming left V 5 bases short and J 11 bases short, with 13 bases between. The CDR3 totals 12 residues. Germline V gene sequence: CDR1 GTSNPN, CDR2 SVGIG (reference sequence). As DNA, the CDR3 is TGTGCCTGGTGCATCCCCACAGCACCCCTCCACTTT. This translates into CAWCIPTAPLHF.

This clone has more than one count but fewer than ten. The chain uses TRBV2 and TRBJ2-1; no clear D. The CDR3 totals 11 residues. Trimming cost V 6 bases and J 8 bases, with 8 bases left between them. Germline CDR1 reads SNHLY; CDR2 reads FYNNEI. The CDR3 loop reads CASRPKDEQFF. In DNA form, the CDR3 reads TGTGCCAGCAGACCTAAGGATGAGCAGTTCTTC.

The chain is built from TRBV5-1 and TRBJ2-1, with 13 nucleotides matching TRBD2. There are 17 residues in the CDR3. Germline V gives CDR1 SGHRS, CDR2 YFSETQ. J gave up 0 bases and V 5 bases, and 5 bases lay outside the gene matches. The CDR3 coding sequence is TGCGCCAGCAGAGGGACTAGCGGGATTCCCTCCTACAATGAGCAGTTCTTC. Translated, it gives CASRGTSGIPSYNEQFF. The full variable domain, rest sourced from reference TRBV5-1 and TRBJ2-1, is KAGVTQTPRYLIKTRGQQVTLSCSPISGHRSVSWYQQTPGQGLQFLFEYFSETQRNKGNFPGRFSGRQFSNSRSEMNVSTLELGDSALYLCASRGTSGIPSYNEQFFGPGTRLTVL.

This rearrangement joins TRBV30 to TRBJ2-7, with 11 bases lining up with TRBD2. V lost 0 bases and J lost 1; bases outside the gene matches: 14. CDR1 is GTSNPN and CDR2 is SVGIG in the germline V gene (reference sequence). The CDR3 has 19 residues. DNA for the CDR3: TGTGCCTGGAGTGTGATTTTGGGAGCTAGCGGGAGGTGGTCCTACGAGCAGTACTTC. It translates to CAWSVILGASGRWSYEQYF.

The CDR3 spells CSVEGKLNTEAFF. The CDR3 coding sequence is TGCAGCGTTGAAGGGAAGCTGAACACTGAAGCTTTCTTT. The chain combines TRBV29-1 with TRBJ1-1, with unresolved D. CDR3 length: 13 residues. The V gene's germline CDR1 is SQVTM and CDR2 ANQGSEA. V lost 1 base, J lost 0 bases, and 6 bases lay in between.

This clone was detected once. The chain carries TRBV21-1 and TRBJ2-1. TRBV21-1 is given as a pseudogene. CDR3 length: 13 residues. The CDR3 region has the DNA TGTGCCAGCAGTAACCAGTCAAAGAGTAAACAGTTCTTC. Translated, it gives CASSNQSKSKQFF.

The chain uses TRBV3-1 (or the pseudogene TRBV3-2) and TRBJ1-2; D call uncertain. The CDR3 runs to 16 residues. V was cut by 4 bases and J by 4 bases, with 19 bases left in between. Germline CDR1 is LGHDT and CDR2 is YNNKEL (reference sequence). This CDR3 reads CASSLAWRASSYGYTF. The CDR3 DNA reads as TGTGCCAGCAGCCTTGCCTGGAGGGCGTCCAGCTATGGCTACACCTTC.

This clone came up a few times. The chain has TRBV14 and TRBJ2-1; 11 nucleotides line up with TRBD2. The V gene end was trimmed by 4 bases and the J gene end by 8 bases; junction bases not matched to a gene: 10. The CDR3 covers 16 residues. In germline, CDR1 is SGHDN, CDR2 FVKESK. The CDR3 reads CASSPFLAGGGDEQFF. CDR3 nucleotide sequence: TGTGCCAGCAGCCCATTTCTAGCGGGAGGAGGGGATGAGCAGTTCTTC.

The chain links TRBV19 to TRBJ2-7, with a possible D match to TRBD2 (6 bases). Deletions cut 6 bases from V and 5 bases from J, with 14 bases between. The germline CDR1 and CDR2 sequences are LNHDA and SQIVND (reference sequence). The CDR3 contains 13 residues. The CDR3 reads CASRGTTGDEQYF. The CDR3 nucleotides read TGTGCCAGTAGAGGGACCACGGGGGACGAGCAGTACTTC.

The gene calls are TRBV12-5 and TRBJ2-1; no definite D call. The CDR3 length is 13 residues. V lost 6 bases, J lost 9 bases, and 15 bases lay in between. CDR1 LGHNT and CDR2 FRNRAP come from the germline V gene. CDR3 loop: CASGPANRVEQFF. CDR3 nucleotides: TGTGCTAGTGGACCGGCCAACCGGGTTGAGCAGTTCTTC.

The chain uses TRBV4-1 and TRBJ2-3, with D possibly matching TRBD2 (5 bases). Germline V gene lookup returns CDR1 MGHRA and CDR2 YSYEKL. V was trimmed by 2 bases and J by 0 bases, leaving 18 bases between them. CDR3 length: 18 amino acids. The DNA for the CDR3 is TGCGCCAGCAGCCAATTGTTCCGGGATCATAAAAGCACAGATACGCAGTATTTT. It codes for CASSQLFRDHKSTDTQYF.

The V and J genes are TRBV27 and TRBJ1-5, with 9 nucleotides matching TRBD1. Germline CDR1 and CDR2: MNHEY and SMNVEV (reference sequence). The CDR3 totals 14 residues. The junction had 1 base not matched to a gene; V was cut back by 2 bases and J by 5 bases. CDR3 DNA: TGTGCCAGCAGTTTAAGGACAGGGGATCAGCCCCAGCATTTT. It specifies CASSLRTGDQPQHF.

The chain uses TRBV28 and TRBJ2-1; 8 nucleotides agree with TRBD1. There are 13 residues in the CDR3. V lost 6 bases and J lost 4; bases outside the gene matches: 2. CDR1 is MDHEN and CDR2 is SYDVKM in the germline V gene. CDR3 amino acids: CASRWTGYNEQFF. In DNA form, the CDR3 reads TGTGCCAGCAGATGGACAGGGTACAATGAGCAGTTCTTC.

The rearrangement links TRBV15 to TRBJ2-5; tentative D call: TRBD1 (5 bases). The germline V and J ends were trimmed by 3 bases and 7 bases, with 9 bases remaining between them. CDR3 size: 12 residues. Germline CDR1 and CDR2: LNHNV and YYDKDF (reference sequence). The chain's CDR3 is CATSSRQGTQYF. The CDR3 coding sequence is TGTGCCACCAGCAGTCGCCAGGGGACCCAGTACTTC. The variable domain in full, completed from reference TRBV15 and TRBJ2-5, reads DAMVIQNPRYQVTQFGKPVTLSCSQTLNHNVMYWYQQKSSQAPKLLFHYYDKDFNNEADTPDNFQSRRPNTSFCFLDIRSPGLGDTAMYLCATSSRQGTQYFGPGTRLLVL.

This clone was found once. The rearrangement joins TRBV29-1 to TRBJ1-1, with a possible D match to TRBD1 (6 bases). Trimming stripped 5 bases from V and 1 base from J, with 11 bases between. The CDR3 loop spans 13 amino acids. Germline V gene sequence: CDR1 SQVTM, CDR2 ANQGSEA. The CDR3 coding sequence is TGCAGCGTTACGGGACAAAAGAACACTGAAGCTTTCTTT. It codes for CSVTGQKNTEAFF.

The chain couples TRBV20-1 to TRBJ1-5; D not certain. This CDR3 has 11 residues. Germline loops: CDR1 DFQATT, CDR2 SNEGSKA (reference sequence). V lost 3 bases and J lost 6, with 6 bases in between. This CDR3 is CSASTRQPQHF. DNA for the CDR3: TGCAGTGCTAGTACCCGTCAGCCCCAGCATTTT.

A word on this clone: At one of its ends the junction is not consistent with the germline gene, which may arise from a read error. The J gene is TRBJ1-1, the V gene TRBV7-8; 7 nucleotides align to TRBD1. The CDR3 runs to 15 residues. Per the germline V gene, CDR1 is SGHVS and CDR2 is FQNEAQ. The CDR3 protein is CASTLRDRPNTEAFF. CDR3 DNA: TGTGCCAGCACCTTAAGGGACAGACCGAACACTGAAGCTTTCTTT. The entire variable domain, with the rest obtained from reference TRBV7-8 and TRBJ1-1, is as follows: GAGVSQSPRYKVAKRGQDVALRCDPISGHVSLFWYQQALGQGPEFLTYFQNEAQLDKSGLPSDRFFAERPEGSVSTLKIQRTQQEDSAVYLCASTLRDRPNTEAFFGQGTRLTVV.

The V gene is TRBV3-1 (or the pseudogene TRBV3-2), the J gene TRBJ1-1; D ambiguous. Germline CDR1 LGHDT, CDR2 YNNKEL (reference sequence). The CDR3 is 15 residues long. Trimming stripped 2 bases from V and 1 base from J, with 11 bases between. CDR3 sequence reads: CASSQLGRENTEAFF. The CDR3 region has the DNA TGTGCCAGCAGCCAATTGGGCAGAGAGAACACTGAAGCTTTCTTT.

The J gene is TRBJ1-1, the V gene TRBV9, with D possibly being TRBD1 (5 bases). Per the germline V gene, CDR1 is SGDLS and CDR2 is YYNGEE. V was pared by 4 bases and J by 1 base, with 11 bases between. The CDR3 totals 14 residues. CDR3 sequence: CASSRGGANTEAFF. DNA for the CDR3: TGTGCCAGCAGCCGCGGCGGGGCGAACACTGAAGCTTTCTTT.

This chain joins TRBV27 and TRBJ1-1; D gene unclear. The length of the CDR3 is 15 residues. V was shortened by 2 bases and J by 4 bases, with 14 bases between the two germline ends. The germline V gene has CDR1 MNHEY and CDR2 SMNVEV (reference sequence). DNA for the CDR3: TGTGCCAGCAGTTTAGGGTCAGCCCCTTTCACTGAAGCTTTCTTT. It yields the protein CASSLGSAPFTEAFF.

The V gene is TRBV30, the J gene TRBJ1-2, with D perhaps matching TRBD1 (5 bases). Germline lookup yields CDR1 GTSNPN and CDR2 SVGIG (reference sequence). Trimming removed 4 bases at V and 4 bases at J, with 19 bases between. The CDR3 is made up of 15 amino acids. The CDR3 region is CAWKAGSAMGYGYTF. The CDR3, as DNA: TGTGCCTGGAAGGCAGGGTCCGCTATGGGCTATGGCTACACCTTC.

The chain employs TRBV30 and TRBJ2-5; 14 positions match TRBD2. Trimming took 0 bases from V and 2 from J; bases not matched to a gene: 2. Germline V gene lookup returns CDR1 GTSNPN and CDR2 SVGIG (reference sequence). This CDR3 comprises 16 residues. CDR3 nucleotide sequence: TGTGCCTGGAGTGTTGGGACTAGCGGGGGACAAGAGACCCAGTACTTC. It is translated as CAWSVGTSGGQETQYF. The entire variable domain, with the rest obtained from reference TRBV30 and TRBJ2-5, is as follows: SQTIHQWPATLVQPVGSPLSLECTVEGTSNPNLYWYRQAAGRGLQLLFYSVGIGQISSEVPQNLSASRPQDRQFILSSKKLLLSDSGFYLCAWSVGTSGGQETQYFGPGTRLLVL.